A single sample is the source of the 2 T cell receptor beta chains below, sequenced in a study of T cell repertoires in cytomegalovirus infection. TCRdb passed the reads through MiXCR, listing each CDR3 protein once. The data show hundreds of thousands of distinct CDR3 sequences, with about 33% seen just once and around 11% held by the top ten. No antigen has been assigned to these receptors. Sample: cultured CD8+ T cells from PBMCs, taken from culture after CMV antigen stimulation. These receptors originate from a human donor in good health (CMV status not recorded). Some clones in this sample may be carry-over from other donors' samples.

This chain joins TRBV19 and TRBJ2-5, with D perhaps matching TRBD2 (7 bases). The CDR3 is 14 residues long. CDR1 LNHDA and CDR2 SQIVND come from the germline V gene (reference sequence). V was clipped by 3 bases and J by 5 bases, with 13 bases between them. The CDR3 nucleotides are TGTGCCAGTAGTATTGGGAGGGGGGGGGAGACCCAGTACTTC. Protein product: CASSIGRGGETQYF.

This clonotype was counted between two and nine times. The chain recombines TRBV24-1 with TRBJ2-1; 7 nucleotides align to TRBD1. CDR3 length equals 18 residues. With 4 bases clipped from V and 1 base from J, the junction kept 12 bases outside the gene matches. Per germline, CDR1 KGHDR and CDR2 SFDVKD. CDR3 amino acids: CATSELTGNSKSYNEQFF. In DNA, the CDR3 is TGTGCCACCAGTGAGCTGACAGGGAACAGTAAGTCCTACAATGAGCAGTTCTTC.